The 3 T cell receptor beta chains below were found in one sample sequenced in a study of radiotherapy plus CTLA-4 blockade in lung cancer (dated by TCRdb to the late 2010s). The library was built by means of the immunoSEQ multiplex PCR assay. TCRdb obtained this table from immuneACCESS and retained in-frame rearrangements with V and J assigned. These tables miss some clones; where compared with another copy, unresolved V genes account for less than half of the shortfall, and the remainder is unexplained. Counted in this sample were about 120,000 clones; approximately 90% of them appeared once. Over 6% of the sample goes to the ten largest clones. This specimen consisted of peripheral blood, obtained from a patient treated with radiotherapy plus ipilimumab. These TCRs come from a human donor with non-small cell lung cancer that progressed on radiotherapy plus ipilimumab.

The chain employs TRBV27 and TRBJ2-3; TRBD2 matches at 7 bases. Germline lookup yields CDR1 MNHEY and CDR2 SMNVEV (reference sequence). CDR3 length: 13 residues. V gave up 6 bases and J gave up 3 bases; unmatched junction bases: 3. CDR3: CASRRELTDTQYF. CDR3 nucleotide sequence: TGTGCCAGCAGGCGGGAGCTGACAGATACGCAGTATTTT.

This chain links TRBV11-2 with TRBJ1-1; 9 bases match TRBD1. CDR1 is SGHAT, CDR2 FQNNGV, per germline. The CDR3 extends over 14 amino acids. The ends lost 5 bases at V and 5 bases at J; junction bases unmatched: 6. The CDR3 nucleotides read TGTGCCAGCAGCCCAGGACAGGGGAGGACTGAAGCTTTCTTT. Translation: CASSPGQGRTEAFF.

The genes are TRBV16 and TRBJ2-6; D unresolved. The CDR3 spans 15 residues. CDR1 and CDR2 (germline): KGHSY, FQNENV. V was clipped by 1 base and J by 1 base, with 5 bases between them. The chain's CDR3 is CASSQWRSGANVLTF. CDR3 DNA sequence: TGTGCCAGCAGCCAATGGCGGTCTGGGGCCAACGTCCTGACTTTC. The full variable domain, completed using reference TRBV16 and TRBJ2-6, is GEEVAQTPKHLVRGEGQKAKLYCAPIKGHSYVFWYQQVLKNEFKFLISFQNENVFDETGMPKERFSAKCLPNSPCSLEIQATKLEDSAVYFCASSQWRSGANVLTFGAGSRLTVL.